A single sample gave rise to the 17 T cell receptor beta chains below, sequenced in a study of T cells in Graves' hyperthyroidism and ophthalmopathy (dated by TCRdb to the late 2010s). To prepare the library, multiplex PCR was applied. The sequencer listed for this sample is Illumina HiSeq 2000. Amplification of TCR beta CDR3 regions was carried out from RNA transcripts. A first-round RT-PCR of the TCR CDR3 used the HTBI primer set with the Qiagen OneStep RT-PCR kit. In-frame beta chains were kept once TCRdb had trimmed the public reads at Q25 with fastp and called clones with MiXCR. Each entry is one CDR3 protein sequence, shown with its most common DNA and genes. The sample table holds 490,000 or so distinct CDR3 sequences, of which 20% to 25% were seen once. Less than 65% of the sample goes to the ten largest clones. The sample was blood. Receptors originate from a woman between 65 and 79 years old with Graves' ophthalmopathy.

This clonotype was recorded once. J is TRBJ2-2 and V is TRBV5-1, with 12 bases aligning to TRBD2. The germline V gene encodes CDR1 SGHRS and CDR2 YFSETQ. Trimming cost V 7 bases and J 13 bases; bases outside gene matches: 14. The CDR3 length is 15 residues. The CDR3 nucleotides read TGCGCCAGCCGCCTAGCGGGAGGGCATGAACTGGGGCTGTTTTTT. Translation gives CASRLAGGHELGLFF.

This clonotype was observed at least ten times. CDR3 region: CASSKEAGGKTVAYNEQFF. The CDR3, as DNA: TGTGCCAGCAGCAAAGAAGCGGGAGGAAAAACCGTAGCCTACAATGAGCAGTTCTTC. The chain is built from TRBV11-2 and TRBJ2-1, with TRBD2 matching 9 bases. The junction had 16 bases not matched to a gene; V was cut back by 5 bases and J by 2 bases. The germline V gene encodes CDR1 SGHAT and CDR2 FQNNGV. The CDR3 is made up of 19 amino acids.

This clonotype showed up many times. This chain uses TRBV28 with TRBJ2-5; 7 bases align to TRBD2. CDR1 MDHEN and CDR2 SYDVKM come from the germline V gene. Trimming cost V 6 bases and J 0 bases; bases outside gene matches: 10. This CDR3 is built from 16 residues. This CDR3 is CASSPRDYRYQETQYF. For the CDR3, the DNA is TGTGCCAGCAGCCCTCGGGACTACCGATACCAAGAGACCCAGTACTTC.

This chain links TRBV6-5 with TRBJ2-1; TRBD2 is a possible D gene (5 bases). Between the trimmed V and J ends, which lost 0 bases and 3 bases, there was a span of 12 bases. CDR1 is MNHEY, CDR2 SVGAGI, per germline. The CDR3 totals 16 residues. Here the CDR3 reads CASSYSIRDHYNEQFF. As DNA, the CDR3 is TGTGCCAGCAGTTACTCGATCCGGGATCACTACAATGAGCAGTTCTTC.

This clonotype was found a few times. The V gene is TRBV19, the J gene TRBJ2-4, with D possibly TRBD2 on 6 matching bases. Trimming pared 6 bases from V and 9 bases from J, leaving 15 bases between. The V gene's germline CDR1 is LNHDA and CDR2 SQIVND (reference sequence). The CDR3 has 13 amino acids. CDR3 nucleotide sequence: TGTGCCAGTAGCAGGGACTTTTCATCCATTCAGTACTTC. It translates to CASSRDFSSIQYF.

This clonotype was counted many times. This chain's CDR3 is CASTDTVNTEAFF. The CDR3 DNA follows: TGTGCCAGCACCGACACAGTGAACACTGAAGCTTTCTTT. V and J are TRBV12-3 or TRBV12-4 and TRBJ1-1; D is unresolved. The CDR3 runs to 13 residues. V was shortened by 7 bases and J by 0 bases, with 9 bases between the two germline ends.

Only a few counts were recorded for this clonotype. CDR3 sequence: CASSYPGTTYEQYF. As DNA, the CDR3 is TGTGCCAGCAGTTACCCCGGGACTACCTACGAGCAGTACTTC. The genes are TRBV6-5 and TRBJ2-7, with 7 bases that match TRBD2. This CDR3 has 14 residues. Germline lookup yields CDR1 MNHEY and CDR2 SVGAGI. V lost 2 bases, J lost 2 bases, and 3 bases stayed unmatched.

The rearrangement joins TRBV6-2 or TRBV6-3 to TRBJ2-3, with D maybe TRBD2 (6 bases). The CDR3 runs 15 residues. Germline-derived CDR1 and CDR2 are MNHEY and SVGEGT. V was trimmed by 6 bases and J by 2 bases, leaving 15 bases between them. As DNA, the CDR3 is TGTGCCAGCAGAACCCCCGGGGGAGACACAGATACGCAGTATTTT. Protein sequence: CASRTPGGDTDTQYF.

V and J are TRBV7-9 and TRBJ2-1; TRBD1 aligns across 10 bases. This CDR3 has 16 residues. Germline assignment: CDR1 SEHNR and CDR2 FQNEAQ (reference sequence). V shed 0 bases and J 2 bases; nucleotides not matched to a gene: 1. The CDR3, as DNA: TGTGCCAGCAGCTTAGCCGGGACAGGGGCCTACAATGAGCAGTTCTTC. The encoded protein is CASSLAGTGAYNEQFF.

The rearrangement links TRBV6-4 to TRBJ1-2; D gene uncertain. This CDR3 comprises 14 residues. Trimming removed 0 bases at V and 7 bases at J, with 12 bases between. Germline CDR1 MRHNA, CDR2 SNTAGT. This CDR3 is CASSDSRVGSGYTF. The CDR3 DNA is TGTGCCAGCAGTGACTCACGGGTTGGCTCTGGCTACACCTTC.

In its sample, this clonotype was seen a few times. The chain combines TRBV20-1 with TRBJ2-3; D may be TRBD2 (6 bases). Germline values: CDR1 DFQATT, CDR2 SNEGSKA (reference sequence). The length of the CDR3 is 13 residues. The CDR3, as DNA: TGCTCTCCAGGCCAGCGGGTCACAGATACGCAGTATTTT. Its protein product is CSPGQRVTDTQYF.

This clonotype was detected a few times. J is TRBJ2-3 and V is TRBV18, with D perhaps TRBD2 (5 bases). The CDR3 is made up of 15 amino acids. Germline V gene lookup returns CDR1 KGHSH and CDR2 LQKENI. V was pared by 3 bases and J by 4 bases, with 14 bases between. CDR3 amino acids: CASSPAGLAADTQYF. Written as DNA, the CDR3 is TGTGCCAGCTCACCCGCCGGGCTAGCAGCAGATACGCAGTATTTT. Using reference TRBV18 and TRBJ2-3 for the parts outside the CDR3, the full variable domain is NAGVMQNPRHLVRRRGQEARLRCSPMKGHSHVYWYRQLPEEGLKFMVYLQKENIIDESGMPKERFSAEFPKEGPSILRIQQVVRGDSAAYFCASSPAGLAADTQYFGPGTRLTVL.

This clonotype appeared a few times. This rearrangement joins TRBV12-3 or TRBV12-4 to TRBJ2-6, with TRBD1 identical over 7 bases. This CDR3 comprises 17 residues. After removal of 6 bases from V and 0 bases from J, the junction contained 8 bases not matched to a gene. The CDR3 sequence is CASRTGTAPSGANVLTF. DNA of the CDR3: TGTGCCAGCAGAACCGGGACAGCCCCCTCTGGGGCCAACGTCCTGACTTTC.

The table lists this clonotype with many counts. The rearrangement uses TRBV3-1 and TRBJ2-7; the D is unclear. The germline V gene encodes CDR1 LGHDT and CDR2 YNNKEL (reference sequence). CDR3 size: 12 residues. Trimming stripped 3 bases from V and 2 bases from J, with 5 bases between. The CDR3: CASSHIPYEQYF. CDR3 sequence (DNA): TGTGCCAGCAGCCACATACCCTACGAGCAGTACTTC.

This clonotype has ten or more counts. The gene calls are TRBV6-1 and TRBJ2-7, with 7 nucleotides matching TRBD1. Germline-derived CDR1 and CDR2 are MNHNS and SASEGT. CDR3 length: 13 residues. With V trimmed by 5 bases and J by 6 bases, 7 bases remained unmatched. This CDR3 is CASSRDRAGEQYF. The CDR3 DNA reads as TGTGCCAGCAGTCGCGACAGGGCGGGCGAGCAGTACTTC.

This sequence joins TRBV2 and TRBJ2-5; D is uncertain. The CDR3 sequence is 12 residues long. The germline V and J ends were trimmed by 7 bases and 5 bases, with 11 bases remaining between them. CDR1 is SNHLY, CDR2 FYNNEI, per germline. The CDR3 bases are TGTGCCAGCATAAGGTCGGAGGAGACCCAGTACTTC. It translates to CASIRSEETQYF.

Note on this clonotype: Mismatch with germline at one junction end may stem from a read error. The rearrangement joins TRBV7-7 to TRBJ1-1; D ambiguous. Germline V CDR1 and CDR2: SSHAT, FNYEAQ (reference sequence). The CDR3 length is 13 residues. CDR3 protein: CASSPAGLERAFF. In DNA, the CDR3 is TGTGCTAGCAGCCCCGCCGGACTGGAAAGAGCTTTCTTT.